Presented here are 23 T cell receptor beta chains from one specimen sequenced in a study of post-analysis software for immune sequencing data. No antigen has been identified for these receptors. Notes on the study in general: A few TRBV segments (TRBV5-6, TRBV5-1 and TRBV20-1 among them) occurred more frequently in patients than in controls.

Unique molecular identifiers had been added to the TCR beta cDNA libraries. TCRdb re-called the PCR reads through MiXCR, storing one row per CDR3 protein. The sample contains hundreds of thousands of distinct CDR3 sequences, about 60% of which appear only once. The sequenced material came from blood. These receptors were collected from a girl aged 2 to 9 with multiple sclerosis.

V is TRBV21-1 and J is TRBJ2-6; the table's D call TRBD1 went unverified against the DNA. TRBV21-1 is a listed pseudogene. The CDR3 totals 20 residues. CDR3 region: CASSNTHPDRGLSGANVLTF. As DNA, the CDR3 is TGTGCCAGCAGCAATACCCACCCGGACAGGGGACTCTCTGGGGCCAACGTCCTGACTTTC.

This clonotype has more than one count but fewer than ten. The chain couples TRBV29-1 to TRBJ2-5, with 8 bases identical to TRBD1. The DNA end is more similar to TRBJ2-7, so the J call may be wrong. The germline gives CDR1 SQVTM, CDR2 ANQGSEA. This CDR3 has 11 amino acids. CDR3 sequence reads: CSVFTGGEQYF. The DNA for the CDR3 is TGCAGCGTTTTTACAGGGGGCGAGCAGTACTTC.

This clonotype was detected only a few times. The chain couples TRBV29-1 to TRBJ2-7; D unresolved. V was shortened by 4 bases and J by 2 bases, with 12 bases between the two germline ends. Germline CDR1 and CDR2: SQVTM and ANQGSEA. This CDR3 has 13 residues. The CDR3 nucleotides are TGCAGCGTTGGTGGTGCTGCGACCTACGAGCAGTACTTC. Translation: CSVGGAATYEQYF.

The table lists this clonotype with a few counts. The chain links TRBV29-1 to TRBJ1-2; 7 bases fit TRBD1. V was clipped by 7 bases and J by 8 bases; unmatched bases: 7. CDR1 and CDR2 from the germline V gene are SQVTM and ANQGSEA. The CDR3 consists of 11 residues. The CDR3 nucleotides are TGCAGCGCCCAGAGGGGGCTCGGCTACACCTTC. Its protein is CSAQRGLGYTF.

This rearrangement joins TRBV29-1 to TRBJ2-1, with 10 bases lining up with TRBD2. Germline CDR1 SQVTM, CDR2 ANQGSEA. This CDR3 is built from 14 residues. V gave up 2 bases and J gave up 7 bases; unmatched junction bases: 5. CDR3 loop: CSVELAGDANEQFF. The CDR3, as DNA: TGCAGCGTTGAACTAGCGGGAGACGCAAATGAGCAGTTCTTC.

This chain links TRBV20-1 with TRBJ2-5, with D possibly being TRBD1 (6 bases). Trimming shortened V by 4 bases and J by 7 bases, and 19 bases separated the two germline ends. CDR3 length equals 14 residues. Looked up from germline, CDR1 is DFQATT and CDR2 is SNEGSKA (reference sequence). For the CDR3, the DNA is TGCAGTGCTATTAAGGGGCTGTGGGGGCGGACCCAGTACTTC. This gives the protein CSAIKGLWGRTQYF.

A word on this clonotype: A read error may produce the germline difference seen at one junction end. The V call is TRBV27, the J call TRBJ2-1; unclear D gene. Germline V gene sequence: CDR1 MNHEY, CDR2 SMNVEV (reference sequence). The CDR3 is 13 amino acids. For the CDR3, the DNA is TGTGCCAGCAGTTTAGGCGTGGGCGGAGAGCCGTTCTTC. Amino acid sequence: CASSLGVGGEPFF.

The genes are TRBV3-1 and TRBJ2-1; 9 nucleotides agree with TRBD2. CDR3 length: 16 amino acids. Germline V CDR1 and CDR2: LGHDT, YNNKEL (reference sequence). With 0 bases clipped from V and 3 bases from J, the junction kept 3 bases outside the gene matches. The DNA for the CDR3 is TGTGCCAGCAGCCAAGATCGCGGGGGGGGCTACAATGAGCAGTTCTTC. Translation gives CASSQDRGGGYNEQFF.

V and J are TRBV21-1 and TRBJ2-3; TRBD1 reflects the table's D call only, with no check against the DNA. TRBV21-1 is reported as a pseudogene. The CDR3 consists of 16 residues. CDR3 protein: CASSKALSQPGDTQYF. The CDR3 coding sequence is TGTGCCAGCAGCAAAGCGCTTTCACAGCCCGGAGATACGCAGTATTTT.

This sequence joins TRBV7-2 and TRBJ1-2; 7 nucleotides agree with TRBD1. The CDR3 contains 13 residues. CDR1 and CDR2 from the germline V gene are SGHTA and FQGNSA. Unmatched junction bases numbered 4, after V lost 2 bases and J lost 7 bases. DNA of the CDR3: TGTGCCAGCAGCTTAACAGGGGAGTCTGGCTACACCTTC. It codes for CASSLTGESGYTF.

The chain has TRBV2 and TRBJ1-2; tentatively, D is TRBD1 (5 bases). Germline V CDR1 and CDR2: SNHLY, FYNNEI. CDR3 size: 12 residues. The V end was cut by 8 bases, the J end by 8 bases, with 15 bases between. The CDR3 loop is CASRGTTVGYTF. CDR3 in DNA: TGTGCCAGCCGGGGCACTACAGTCGGCTACACCTTC.

The CDR3 coding sequence is TGTGCCAGCAGCTCTCCCGCCTTCCAGGCCTCCCCGAACTATGGCTACACCTTC. Encoded protein: CASSSPAFQASPNYGYTF. This chain connects TRBV7-9 to TRBJ1-2, with no clear D. CDR3 length: 18 amino acids. Germline CDR1 and CDR2: SEHNR and FQNEAQ (reference sequence). V lost 4 bases to trimming and J lost 2 bases, with 23 bases between them. The full variable domain, rest sourced from reference TRBV7-9 and TRBJ1-2, is DTGVSQNPRHKITKRGQNVTFRCDPISEHNRLYWYRQTLGQGPEFLTYFQNEAQLEKSRLLSDRFSAERPKGSFSTLEIQRTEQGDSAMYLCASSSPAFQASPNYGYTFGSGTRLTVV.

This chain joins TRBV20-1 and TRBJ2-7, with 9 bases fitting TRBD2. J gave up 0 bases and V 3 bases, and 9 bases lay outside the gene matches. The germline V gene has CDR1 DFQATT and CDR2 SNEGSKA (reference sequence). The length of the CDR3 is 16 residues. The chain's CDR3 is CSASPTGTSPSYEQYF. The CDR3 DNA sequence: TGCAGTGCTAGCCCTACGGGGACTAGCCCCTCCTACGAGCAGTACTTC.

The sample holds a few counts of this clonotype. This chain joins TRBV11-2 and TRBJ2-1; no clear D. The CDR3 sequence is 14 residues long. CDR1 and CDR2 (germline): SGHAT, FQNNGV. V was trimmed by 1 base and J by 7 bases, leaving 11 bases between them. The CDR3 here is CASSLGGAINEQFF. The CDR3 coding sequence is TGTGCCAGCAGCTTAGGGGGTGCTATTAATGAGCAGTTCTTC.

The CDR3 region is CATGQDNSPLHF. CDR3 coding DNA: TGTGCCACCGGACAGGATAATTCACCCCTCCACTTT. This sequence joins TRBV10-3 and TRBJ1-6; 7 nucleotides match TRBD1. This CDR3 region has 12 residues. V was clipped by 10 bases and J by 5 bases; unmatched bases: 2. CDR1 and CDR2 (germline): ENHRY, SYGVKD.

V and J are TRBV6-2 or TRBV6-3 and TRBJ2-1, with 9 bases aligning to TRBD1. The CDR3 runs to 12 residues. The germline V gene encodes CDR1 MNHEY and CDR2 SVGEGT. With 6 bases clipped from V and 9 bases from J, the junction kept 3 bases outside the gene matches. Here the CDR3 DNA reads TGTGCCAGCAGAGGGACAGGGTTTGAGCAGTTCTTC. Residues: CASRGTGFEQFF.

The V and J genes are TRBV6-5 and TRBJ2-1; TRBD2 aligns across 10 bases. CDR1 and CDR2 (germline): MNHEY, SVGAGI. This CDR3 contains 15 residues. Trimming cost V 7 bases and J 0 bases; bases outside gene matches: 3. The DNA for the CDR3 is TGTGCCAGCACTCCTAGCGGGAGCTCCTACAATGAGCAGTTCTTC. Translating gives CASTPSGSSYNEQFF.

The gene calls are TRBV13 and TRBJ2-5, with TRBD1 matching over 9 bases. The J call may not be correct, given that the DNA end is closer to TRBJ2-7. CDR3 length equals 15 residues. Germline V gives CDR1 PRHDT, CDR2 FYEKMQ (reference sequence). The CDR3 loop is CASSLVGTGRHEQYF. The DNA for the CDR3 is TGTGCCAGCAGCTTAGTAGGGACAGGGAGGCACGAGCAGTACTTC.

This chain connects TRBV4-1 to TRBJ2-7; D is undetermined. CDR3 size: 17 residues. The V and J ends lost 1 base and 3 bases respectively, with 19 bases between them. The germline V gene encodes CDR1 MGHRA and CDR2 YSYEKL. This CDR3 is CASSQVSLGRGLYEQYF. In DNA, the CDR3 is TGCGCCAGCAGCCAAGTTTCCCTAGGCAGAGGCCTCTACGAGCAGTACTTC.

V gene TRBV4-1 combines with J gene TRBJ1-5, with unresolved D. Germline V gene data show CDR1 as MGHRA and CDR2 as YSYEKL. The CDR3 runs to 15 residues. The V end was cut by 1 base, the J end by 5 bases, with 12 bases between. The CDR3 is CASSQVLGTDQPQHF. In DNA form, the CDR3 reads TGCGCCAGCAGCCAAGTTCTGGGTACGGATCAGCCCCAGCATTTT.

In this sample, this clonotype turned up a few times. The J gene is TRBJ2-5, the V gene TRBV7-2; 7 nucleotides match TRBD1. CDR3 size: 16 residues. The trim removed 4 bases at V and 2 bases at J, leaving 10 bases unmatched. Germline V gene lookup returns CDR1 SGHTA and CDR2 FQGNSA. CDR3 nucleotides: TGTGCCAGCAGCTCAGGCGTGGGGACAGTTCAAGAGACCCAGTACTTC. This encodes CASSSGVGTVQETQYF.

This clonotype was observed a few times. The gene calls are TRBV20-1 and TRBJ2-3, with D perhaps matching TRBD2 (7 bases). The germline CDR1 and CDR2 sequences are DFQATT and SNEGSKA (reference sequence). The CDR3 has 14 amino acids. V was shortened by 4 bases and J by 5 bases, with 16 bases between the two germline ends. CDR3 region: CSAKKGGPKDTQYF. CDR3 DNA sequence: TGCAGTGCTAAGAAGGGGGGGCCGAAAGATACGCAGTATTTT.

As DNA, the CDR3 is TGTGCCAGCAGTGAATTTAGCGGGGGGTTAGGTGAGCAGTTCTTC. Protein sequence: CASSEFSGGLGEQFF. The chain links TRBV25-1 to TRBJ2-1, with 10 bases aligning to TRBD2. The V segment lost 1 base and the J segment 9 bases; nucleotides outside the gene matches: 6. CDR1 MGHDK and CDR2 SYGVNS come from the germline V gene. CDR3 size: 15 residues.